Listed below are T cell receptor beta chains from one sample, sequenced in a study of T cells after posttransplantation cyclophosphamide. The table came from immunoSEQ multiplex PCR; TCRdb's copy has only in-frame clones and leaves some out. Among tens of thousands of clones listed, about 90% were seen once. Here the sequenced sample was PBMCs, taken after allogeneic stem cell transplant with posttransplant cyclophosphamide. The receptors here all came from a female patient aged 30-39 years who received an allogeneic stem cell transplant from an unrelated donor, was CMV-positive, and had no GVHD. Some T cells here may be from the graft donor. Each CDR3 is given with its conserved first and last residue. Each record gives: D gene, clone size, J gene, V gene, CDR3 protein, CDR3 DNA. D genes are given only for firm matches. A row's size may be missing; if present it is once, few, many or a size class.

D gene: -
clone size: -
J gene: TRBJ2-5
V gene: TRBV7-9
CDR3 protein: CASSLVTGDETQYF
CDR3 DNA: TGTGCCAGCAGCTTAGTGACGGGGGATGAGACCCAGTACTTC

D gene: -
clone size: -
J gene: TRBJ2-3
V gene: TRBV7-3
CDR3 protein: CASSPSLGVTDTQYF
CDR3 DNA: TGTGCCAGCAGCCCCTCTCTAGGGGTCACAGATACGCAGTATTTT

D gene: -
clone size: -
J gene: TRBJ1-1
V gene: TRBV7-3
CDR3 protein: CASSLGRNTEAFF
CDR3 DNA: TGTGCCAGCAGCTTAGGTAGAAACACTGAAGCTTTCTTT

D gene: -
clone size: few
J gene: TRBJ2-5
V gene: TRBV27
CDR3 protein: CASSIIGETQYF
CDR3 DNA: TGTGCCAGCAGTATCATCGGGGAGACCCAGTACTTC

D gene: TRBD1
clone size: -
J gene: TRBJ2-6
V gene: TRBV5-1
CDR3 protein: CASRGPGQSSGANVLTF
CDR3 DNA: TGCGCCAGCAGGGGGCCGGGACAGTCTTCTGGGGCCAACGTCCTGACTTTC

D gene: TRBD1
clone size: -
J gene: TRBJ2-3
V gene: TRBV6-6
CDR3 protein: CASSYRGLLDTQYF
CDR3 DNA: TGTGCCAGCAGTTACAGGGGGCTTTTAGATACGCAGTATTTT

D gene: TRBD2
clone size: -
J gene: TRBJ2-3
V gene: TRBV2
CDR3 protein: CASMGRGVSTDTQYF
CDR3 DNA: TGTGCCAGCATGGGTCGGGGGGTTAGCACAGATACGCAGTATTTT

D gene: TRBD1
clone size: -
J gene: TRBJ2-7
V gene: TRBV5-1
CDR3 protein: CASSPRQGVLSYEQYF
CDR3 DNA: TGCGCCAGCAGCCCCAGACAGGGGGTTCTTTCCTACGAGCAGTACTTC

D gene: TRBD2
clone size: -
J gene: TRBJ2-2
V gene: TRBV4-3
CDR3 protein: CASSQDAGVGTGELFF
CDR3 DNA: TGCGCCAGCAGCCAAGACGCGGGGGTGGGTACCGGGGAGCTGTTTTTT

D gene: -
clone size: -
J gene: TRBJ1-5
V gene: TRBV30
CDR3 protein: CAWSTQRNQPQHF
CDR3 DNA: TGTGCCTGGAGTACCCAGAGGAATCAGCCCCAGCATTTT

D gene: TRBD1
clone size: -
J gene: TRBJ1-2
V gene: TRBV5-1
CDR3 protein: CASSLRQGADYGYTF
CDR3 DNA: TGCGCCAGCAGCCTCAGACAGGGGGCAGACTATGGCTACACCTTC

D gene: -
clone size: few
J gene: TRBJ2-2
V gene: TRBV10-3
CDR3 protein: CAISQGSGELFF
CDR3 DNA: TGTGCCATCAGCCAGGGGTCCGGGGAGCTGTTTTTT

D gene: TRBD1
clone size: few
J gene: TRBJ2-7
V gene: TRBV2
CDR3 protein: CATSIGTGSHEQYF
CDR3 DNA: TGTGCCACCAGTATCGGGACAGGATCCCACGAGCAGTACTTC

D gene: TRBD1
clone size: -
J gene: TRBJ2-4
V gene: TRBV6-5
CDR3 protein: CASSYSAGGNIQYF
CDR3 DNA: TGTGCCAGCAGTTACTCGGCAGGGGGAAACATTCAGTACTTC

D gene: -
clone size: -
J gene: TRBJ1-3
V gene: TRBV30
CDR3 protein: CAWEVTTAGNTIYF
CDR3 DNA: TGTGCCTGGGAGGTTACGACAGCTGGAAACACCATATATTTT

D gene: -
clone size: -
J gene: TRBJ1-4
V gene: TRBV6-6
CDR3 protein: CASSYGQSWEKLFF
CDR3 DNA: TGTGCCAGCAGTTACGGACAGAGTTGGGAAAAACTGTTTTTT